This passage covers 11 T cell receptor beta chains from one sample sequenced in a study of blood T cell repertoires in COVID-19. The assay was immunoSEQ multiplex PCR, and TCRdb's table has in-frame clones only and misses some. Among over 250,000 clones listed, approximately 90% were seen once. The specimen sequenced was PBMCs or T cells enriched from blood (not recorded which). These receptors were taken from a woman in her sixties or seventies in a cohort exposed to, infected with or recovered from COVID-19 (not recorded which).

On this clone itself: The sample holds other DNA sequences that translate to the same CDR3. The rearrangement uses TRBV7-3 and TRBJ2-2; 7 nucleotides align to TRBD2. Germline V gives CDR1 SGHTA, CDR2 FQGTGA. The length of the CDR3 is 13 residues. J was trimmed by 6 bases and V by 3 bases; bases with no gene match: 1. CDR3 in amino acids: CASSFTSAGELFF. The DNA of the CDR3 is TGTGCCAGCAGCTTCACTAGCGCCGGGGAGCTGTTTTTT. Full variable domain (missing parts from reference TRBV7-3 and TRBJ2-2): GAGVSQTPSNKVTEKGKYVELRCDPISGHTALYWYRQSLGQGPEFLIYFQGTGAADDSGLPNDRFFAVRPEGSVSTLKIQRTERGDSAVYLCASSFTSAGELFFGEGSRLTVL.

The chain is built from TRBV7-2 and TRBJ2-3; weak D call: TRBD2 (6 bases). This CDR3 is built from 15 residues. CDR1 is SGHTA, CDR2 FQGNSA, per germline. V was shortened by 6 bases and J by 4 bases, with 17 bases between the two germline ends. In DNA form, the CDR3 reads TGTGCCAGCAGACCCTCTGGCGGGAAAGCAGATACGCAGTATTTT. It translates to CASRPSGGKADTQYF.

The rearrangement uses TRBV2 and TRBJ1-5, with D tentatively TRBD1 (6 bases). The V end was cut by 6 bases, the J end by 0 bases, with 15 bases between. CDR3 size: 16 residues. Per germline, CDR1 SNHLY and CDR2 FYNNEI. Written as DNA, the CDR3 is TGTGCCAGCAGGCTACAGGGTACCTTTAGCAATCAGCCCCAGCATTTT. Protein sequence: CASRLQGTFSNQPQHF.

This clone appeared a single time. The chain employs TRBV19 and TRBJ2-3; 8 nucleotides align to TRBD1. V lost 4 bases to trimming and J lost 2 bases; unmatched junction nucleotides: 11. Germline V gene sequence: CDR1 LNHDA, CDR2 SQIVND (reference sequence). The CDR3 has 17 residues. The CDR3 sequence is CASSTSDRAVFTDTQYF. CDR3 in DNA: TGTGCCAGTAGTACCTCGGACAGGGCCGTGTTCACAGATACGCAGTATTTT.

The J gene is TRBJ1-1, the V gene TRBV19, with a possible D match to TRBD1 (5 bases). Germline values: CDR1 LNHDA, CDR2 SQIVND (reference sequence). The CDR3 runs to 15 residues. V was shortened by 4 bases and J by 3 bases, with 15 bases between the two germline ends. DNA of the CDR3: TGTGCCAGTAGTAGCGGGACCCTCCCGGACACTGAAGCTTTCTTT. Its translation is CASSSGTLPDTEAFF.

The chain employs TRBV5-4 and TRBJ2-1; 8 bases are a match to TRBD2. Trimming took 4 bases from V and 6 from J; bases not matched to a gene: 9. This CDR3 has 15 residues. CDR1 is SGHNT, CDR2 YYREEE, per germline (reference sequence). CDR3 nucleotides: TGTGCCAGCAGCCTAGCGGGTCCTGGGGTCAATGAGCAGTTCTTC. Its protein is CASSLAGPGVNEQFF.

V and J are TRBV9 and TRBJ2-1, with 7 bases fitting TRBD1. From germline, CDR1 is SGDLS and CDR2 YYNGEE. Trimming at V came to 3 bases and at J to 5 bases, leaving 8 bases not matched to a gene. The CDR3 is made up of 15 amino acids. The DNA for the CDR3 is TGTGCCAGCAGCGGATACAGGGGCAAGAACAATGAGCAGTTCTTC. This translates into CASSGYRGKNNEQFF. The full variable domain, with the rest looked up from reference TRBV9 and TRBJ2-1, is DSGVTQTPKHLITATGQRVTLRCSPRSGDLSVYWYQQSLDQGLQFLIQYYNGEERAKGNILERFSAQQFPDLHSELNLSSLELGDSALYFCASSGYRGKNNEQFFGPGTRLTVL.

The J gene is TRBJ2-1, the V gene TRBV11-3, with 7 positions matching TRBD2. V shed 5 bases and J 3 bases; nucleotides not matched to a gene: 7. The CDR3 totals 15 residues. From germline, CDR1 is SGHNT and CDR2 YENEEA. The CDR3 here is CASSPAGTNYNEQFF. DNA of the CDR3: TGTGCCAGCAGCCCGGCCGGGACTAACTACAATGAGCAGTTCTTC.

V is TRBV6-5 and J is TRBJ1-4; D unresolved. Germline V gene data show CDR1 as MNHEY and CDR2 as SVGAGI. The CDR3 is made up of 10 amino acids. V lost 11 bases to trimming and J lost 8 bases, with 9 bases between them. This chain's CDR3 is CAPREEKLFF. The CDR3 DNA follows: TGTGCCCCCCGAGAGGAAAAACTGTTTTTT.

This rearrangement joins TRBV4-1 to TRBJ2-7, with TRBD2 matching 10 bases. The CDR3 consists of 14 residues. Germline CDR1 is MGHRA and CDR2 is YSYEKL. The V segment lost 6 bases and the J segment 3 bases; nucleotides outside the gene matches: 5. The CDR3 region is CASSPGTSVYEQYF. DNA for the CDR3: TGCGCCAGCAGTCCCGGGACTAGCGTCTACGAGCAGTACTTC.

CDR3 in amino acids: CASSPDRDRSGELFF. DNA for the CDR3: TGTGCCAGCAGCCCGGACAGGGATCGATCCGGGGAGCTGTTTTTT. This chain connects TRBV11-2 to TRBJ2-2; 8 positions agree with TRBD1. The CDR3 contains 15 residues. CDR1 SGHAT and CDR2 FQNNGV come from the germline V gene. J lost 6 bases, V lost 5 bases, and 8 bases had no gene match.